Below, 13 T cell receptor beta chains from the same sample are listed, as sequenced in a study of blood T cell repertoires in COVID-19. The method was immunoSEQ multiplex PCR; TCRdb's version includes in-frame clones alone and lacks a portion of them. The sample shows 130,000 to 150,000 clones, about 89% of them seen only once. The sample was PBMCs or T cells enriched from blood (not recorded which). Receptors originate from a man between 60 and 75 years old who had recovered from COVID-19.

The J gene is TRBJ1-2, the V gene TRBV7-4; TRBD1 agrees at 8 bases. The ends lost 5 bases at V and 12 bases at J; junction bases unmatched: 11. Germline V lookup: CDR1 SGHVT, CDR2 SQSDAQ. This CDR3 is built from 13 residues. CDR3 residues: CASSLNIPTGDTF. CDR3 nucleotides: TGTGCCAGCAGCCTCAATATCCCGACAGGGGACACCTTC. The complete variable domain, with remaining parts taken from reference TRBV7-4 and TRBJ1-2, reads GAGVSQSPRYKVAKRGRDVALRCDSISGHVTLYWYRQTLGQGSEVLTYSQSDAQRDKSGRPSGRFSAERPERSVSTLKIQRTEQGDSAVYLCASSLNIPTGDTFGSGTRLTVV.

In nucleotides, the CDR3 is TGTGCCAGCAGCTTTTTACAGAAAACAGATACGCAGTATTTT. Its protein is CASSFLQKTDTQYF. This rearrangement joins TRBV7-6 to TRBJ2-3; no clear D gene. The CDR3 totals 14 residues. Germline CDR1 reads SGHVS; CDR2 reads FNYEAQ. The V end was cut by 3 bases, the J end by 3 bases, with 10 bases between. Looking up the rest from reference TRBV7-6 and TRBJ2-3 gives the full variable domain: GAGVSQSPRYKVTKRGQDVALRCDPISGHVSLYWYRQALGQGPEFLTYFNYEAQQDKSGLPNDRFSAERPEGSISTLTIQRTEQRDSAMYRCASSFLQKTDTQYFGPGTRLTVL.

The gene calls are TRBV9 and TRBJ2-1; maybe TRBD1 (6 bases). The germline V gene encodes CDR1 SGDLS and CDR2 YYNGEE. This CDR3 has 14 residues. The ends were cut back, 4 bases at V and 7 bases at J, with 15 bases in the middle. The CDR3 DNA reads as TGTGCCAGCAGCCCCGCCCAGGGGAGTAATGAGCAGTTCTTC. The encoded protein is CASSPAQGSNEQFF.

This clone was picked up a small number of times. The CDR3 DNA is TGTGCCAGCAGAGGACAGGGCACCTCCTACGAGCAGTACTTC. This sequence encodes CASRGQGTSYEQYF. This sequence joins TRBV2 and TRBJ2-7; TRBD1 matches at 8 bases. The V segment lost 6 bases and the J segment 0 bases; nucleotides outside the gene matches: 4. The CDR3 contains 14 residues. The germline V gene encodes CDR1 SNHLY and CDR2 FYNNEI.

For the CDR3, the DNA is TGTGCCAGCAGTTACCGTGCGACTAGCACAGATACGCAGTATTTT. Translating it yields CASSYRATSTDTQYF. V gene TRBV6-6 combines with J gene TRBJ2-3; no reliable D call. This CDR3 is built from 15 residues. Germline V CDR1 and CDR2: MNHNY, SVGAGI (reference sequence). Trimming removed 2 bases from V and 0 bases from J, with 9 bases in between.

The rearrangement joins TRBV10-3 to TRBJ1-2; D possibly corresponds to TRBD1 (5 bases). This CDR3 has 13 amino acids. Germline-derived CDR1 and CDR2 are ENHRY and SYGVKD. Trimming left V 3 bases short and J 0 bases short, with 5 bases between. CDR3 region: CAISEQANYGYTF. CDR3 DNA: TGTGCCATCAGTGAACAGGCTAACTATGGCTACACCTTC.

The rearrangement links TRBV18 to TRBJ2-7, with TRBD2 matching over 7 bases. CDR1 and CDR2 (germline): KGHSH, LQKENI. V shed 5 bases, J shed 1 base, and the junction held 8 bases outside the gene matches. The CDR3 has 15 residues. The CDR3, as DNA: TGTGCCAGCTCAGCGTTAAGCGGGGATTCCTACGAGCAGTACTTC. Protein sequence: CASSALSGDSYEQYF.

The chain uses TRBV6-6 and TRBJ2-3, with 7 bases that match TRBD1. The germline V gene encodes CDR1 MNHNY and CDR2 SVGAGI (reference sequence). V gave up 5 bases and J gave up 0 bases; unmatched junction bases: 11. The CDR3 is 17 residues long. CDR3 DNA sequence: TGTGCCAGCAGTCGGAGAACAGGGGATACTAGCACAGATACGCAGTATTTT. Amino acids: CASSRRTGDTSTDTQYF.

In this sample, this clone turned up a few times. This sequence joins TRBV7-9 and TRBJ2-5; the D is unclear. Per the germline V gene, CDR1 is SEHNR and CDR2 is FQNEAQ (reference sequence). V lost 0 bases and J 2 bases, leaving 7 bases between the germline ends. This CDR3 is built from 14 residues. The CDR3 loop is CASSLAAAQETQYF. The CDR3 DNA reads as TGTGCCAGCAGCTTAGCGGCAGCGCAAGAGACCCAGTACTTC. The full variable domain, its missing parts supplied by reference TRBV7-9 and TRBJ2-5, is DTGVSQNPRHKITKRGQNVTFRCDPISEHNRLYWYRQTLGQGPEFLTYFQNEAQLEKSRLLSDRFSAERPKGSFSTLEIQRTEQGDSAMYLCASSLAAAQETQYFGPGTRLLVL.

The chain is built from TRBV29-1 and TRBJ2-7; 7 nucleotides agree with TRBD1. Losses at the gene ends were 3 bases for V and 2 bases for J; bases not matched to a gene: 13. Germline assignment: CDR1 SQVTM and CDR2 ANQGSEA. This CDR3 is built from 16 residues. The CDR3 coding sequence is TGCAGCGTTGACATACTCCGGGACAGCGGAGCCTACGAGCAGTACTTC. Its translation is CSVDILRDSGAYEQYF.

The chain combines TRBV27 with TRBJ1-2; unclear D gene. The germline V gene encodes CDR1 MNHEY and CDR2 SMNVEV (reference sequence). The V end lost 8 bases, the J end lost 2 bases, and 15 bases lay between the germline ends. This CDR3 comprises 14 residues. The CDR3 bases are TGTGCCAGCCGAAGCATCTGGGCAAACTATGGCTACACCTTC. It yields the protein CASRSIWANYGYTF.

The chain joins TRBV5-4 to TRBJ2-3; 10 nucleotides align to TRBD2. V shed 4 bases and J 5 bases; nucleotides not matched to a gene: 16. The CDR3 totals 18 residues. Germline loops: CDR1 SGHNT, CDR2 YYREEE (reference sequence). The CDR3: CASSRGGVAGGIGDTQYF. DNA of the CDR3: TGTGCCAGCAGCCGGGGAGGGGTAGCGGGAGGTATAGGAGATACGCAGTATTTT.

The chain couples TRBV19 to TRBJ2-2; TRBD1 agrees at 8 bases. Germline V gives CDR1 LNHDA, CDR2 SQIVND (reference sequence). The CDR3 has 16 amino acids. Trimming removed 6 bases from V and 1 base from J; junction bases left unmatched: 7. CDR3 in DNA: TGTGCCAGTAGGGCCCGTGGGACAGGGAACACCGGGGAGCTGTTTTTT. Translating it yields CASRARGTGNTGELFF.